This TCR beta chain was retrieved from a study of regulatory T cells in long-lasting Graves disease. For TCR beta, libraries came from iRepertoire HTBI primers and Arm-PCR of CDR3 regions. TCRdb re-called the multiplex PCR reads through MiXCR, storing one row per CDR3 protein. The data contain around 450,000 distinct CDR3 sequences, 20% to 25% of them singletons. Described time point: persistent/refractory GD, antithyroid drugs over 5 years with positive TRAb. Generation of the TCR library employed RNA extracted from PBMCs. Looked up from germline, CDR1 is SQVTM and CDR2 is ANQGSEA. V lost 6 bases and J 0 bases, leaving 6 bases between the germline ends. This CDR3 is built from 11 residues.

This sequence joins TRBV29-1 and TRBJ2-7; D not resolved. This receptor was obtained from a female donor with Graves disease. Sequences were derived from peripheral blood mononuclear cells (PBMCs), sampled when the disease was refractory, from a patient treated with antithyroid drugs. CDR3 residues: CSVGSSYEQYF. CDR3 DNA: TGCAGCGTGGGCAGCTCCTACGAGCAGTACTTC.